A single sample is the source of the 20 T cell receptor beta chains below, sequenced in a study of CD8+CD57+ T cells in acquired aplastic anemia. Individuals selected for sequencing had exhibited CD8+CD57+ cell expansion on flow cytometry. Both TCR beta VDJ combination and CDR3 sequence profiling were carried out. Genomic DNA was the template for this profiling. One entry per CDR3 protein results from TCRdb running MiXCR on the reads. The table lists 150,000 to 200,000 distinct CDR3 sequences, more than 60% of them singletons, with 42% in the top ten. The sequenced material came from sorted CD4+, CD8+, or CD8+CD57+ T cells (not recorded which) from PBMCs. The origin of the receptors is a human donor with aplastic anemia.

This clonotype came up many times. V gene TRBV28 combines with J gene TRBJ1-5; no reliable D call. This CDR3 region has 15 residues. Looked up from germline, CDR1 is MDHEN and CDR2 is SYDVKM. V was cut by 2 bases and J by 5 bases, with 13 bases left in between. CDR3 coding DNA: TGTGCCAGCAGTTTAGGTGGCGGGGTTCATCAGCCCCAGCATTTT. It encodes CASSLGGGVHQPQHF.

This clonotype was observed many times. V and J are TRBV7-6 and TRBJ1-1; D may be TRBD1 (5 bases). There are 17 residues in the CDR3. Trimming shortened V by 4 bases and J by 3 bases, and 21 bases separated the two germline ends. The germline V gene encodes CDR1 SGHVS and CDR2 FNYEAQ. The CDR3 DNA follows: TGTGCCAGCAGCTCTTCCTCCATCCTTCAAGGGGACACTGAAGCTTTCTTT. Translated, it gives CASSSSSILQGDTEAFF. Using reference TRBV7-6 and TRBJ1-1 for the parts outside the CDR3, the full variable domain is GAGVSQSPRYKVTKRGQDVALRCDPISGHVSLYWYRQALGQGPEFLTYFNYEAQQDKSGLPNDRFSAERPEGSISTLTIQRTEQRDSAMYRCASSSSSILQGDTEAFFGQGTRLTVV.

The V and J genes are TRBV5-6 and TRBJ1-1; the D gene is possibly TRBD1 (5 bases). CDR3 length equals 13 residues. V was cut by 5 bases and J by 8 bases, with 16 bases left in between. Germline V CDR1 and CDR2: SGHDT, YYEEEE. Here the CDR3 reads CASRSQGVKEAFF. The CDR3 DNA follows: TGTGCCAGCAGAAGTCAAGGGGTCAAAGAAGCTTTCTTT.

This clonotype was found once. The V and J genes are TRBV9 and TRBJ1-6; D is perhaps TRBD1 (5 bases). The germline gives CDR1 SGDLS, CDR2 YYNGEE. V was pared by 3 bases and J by 7 bases, with 20 bases between. The CDR3 has 17 amino acids. The CDR3 loop reads CASSAATSGGSNSPLHF. In nucleotides, the CDR3 is TGTGCCAGCAGCGCGGCCACATCGGGGGGTTCCAATTCACCCCTCCACTTT.

The rearrangement uses TRBV10-3 and TRBJ2-3, with 8 positions matching TRBD1. The CDR3 extends over 15 amino acids. With V trimmed by 4 bases and J by 0 bases, 3 bases remained unmatched. From germline, CDR1 is ENHRY and CDR2 SYGVKD. This CDR3 reads CAISGTGTSTDTQYF. The CDR3 DNA sequence: TGTGCCATCAGTGGGACAGGGACTAGCACAGATACGCAGTATTTT.

This clonotype was observed a single time. Lacking the conserved final phenylalanine or tryptophan, this CDR3 likely reflects a read error. Because the CDR3's place on the DNA is in doubt, the DNA is left out and the CDR3 is given as listed by TCRdb. The CDR3 here is CASSLIRG. The chain has TRBV11-1 and TRBJ2-5; TRBD1, as called in the table, went unchecked against the DNA. CDR1 SGHAT and CDR2 FQDESV come from the germline V gene (reference sequence). Termini included, the CDR3 measures 8 amino acids.

The rearrangement links TRBV29-1 to TRBJ2-1; 12 positions agree with TRBD1. This CDR3 spans 15 amino acids. The germline CDR1 and CDR2 sequences are SQVTM and ANQGSEA. Trimming took 4 bases from V and 4 from J; bases not matched to a gene: 5. The CDR3: CSVVLGQGAYNEQFF. As DNA, the CDR3 is TGCAGCGTTGTATTGGGACAGGGGGCTTACAATGAGCAGTTCTTC.

This clonotype was recorded at least ten times. The chain recombines TRBV11-2 with TRBJ2-2; TRBD1 matches 11 bases. The CDR3 is 17 amino acids. Germline V gene data show CDR1 as SGHAT and CDR2 as FQNNGV. V shed 5 bases, J shed 4 bases, and the junction held 9 bases outside the gene matches. CDR3 region: CASSTHRDRGTTGELFF. CDR3 in DNA: TGTGCCAGCAGCACTCACCGGGACAGGGGGACCACCGGGGAGCTGTTTTTT. The full variable domain, in which reference TRBV11-2 and TRBJ2-2 provide the parts outside the CDR3, is EAGVAQSPRYKIIEKRQSVAFWCNPISGHATLYWYQQILGQGPKLLIQFQNNGVVDDSQLPKDRFSAERLKGVDSTLKIQPAKLEDSAVYLCASSTHRDRGTTGELFFGEGSRLTVL.

This clonotype has ten or more counts. J is TRBJ2-1 and V is TRBV19, with D possibly matching TRBD1 (6 bases). The CDR3 sequence is 11 residues long. Trimming stripped 5 bases from V and 7 bases from J, with 6 bases between. The germline gives CDR1 LNHDA, CDR2 SQIVND (reference sequence). The CDR3 DNA follows: TGTGCCAGTAGTCAGGGGAATGAGCAGTTCTTC. Residues: CASSQGNEQFF.

This clonotype came up many times. The chain carries TRBV5-1 and TRBJ2-1; perhaps TRBD2 as D (6 bases). Germline values: CDR1 SGHRS, CDR2 YFSETQ. Trimming took off 4 bases at V and 3 bases at J, with 14 bases between the two ends. This CDR3 is built from 15 residues. The CDR3 nucleotides read TGCGCCAGCAGCCAAGCCGGGACTGGCTACAATGAGCAGTTCTTC. Its protein is CASSQAGTGYNEQFF. The variable domain in full, with the rest retrieved from reference TRBV5-1 and TRBJ2-1, is KAGVTQTPRYLIKTRGQQVTLSCSPISGHRSVSWYQQTPGQGLQFLFEYFSETQRNKGNFPGRFSGRQFSNSRSEMNVSTLELGDSALYLCASSQAGTGYNEQFFGPGTRLTVL.

V usage is TRBV19 and J usage is TRBJ2-1; TRBD2 aligns across 7 bases. The CDR3 has 17 amino acids. CDR1 is LNHDA and CDR2 is SQIVND in the germline V gene (reference sequence). Trimming cost V 4 bases and J 4 bases; bases outside gene matches: 13. CDR3 loop: CASSKPNYAGAYNEQFF. In nucleotides, the CDR3 is TGTGCCAGTAGTAAACCGAACTATGCGGGAGCGTACAATGAGCAGTTCTTC.

This clonotype was counted a few times. The chain uses TRBV7-2 and TRBJ1-1; maybe TRBD1 (6 bases). Germline V CDR1 and CDR2: SGHTA, FQGNSA. V lost 1 base to trimming and J lost 1 base, with 10 bases between them. The CDR3 length is 15 residues. The CDR3 coding sequence is TGTGCCAGCAGCTTAGGGGGGGCTAGGAACACTGAAGCTTTCTTT. Translation gives CASSLGGARNTEAFF.

This clonotype was seen only once. The rearrangement uses TRBV29-1 and TRBJ2-6, with D unclear. The CDR3 length is 13 residues. The V and J ends lost 1 base and 4 bases respectively, with 5 bases between them. Germline V gives CDR1 SQVTM, CDR2 ANQGSEA. The CDR3 DNA reads TGCAGCGTTGAAGGGTGGGGGGCCAACGTCCTGACTTTC. Translated: CSVEGWGANVLTF.

The sample holds many counts of this clonotype. This chain uses TRBV6-1 with TRBJ1-2; D might be TRBD1 (5 bases). The V gene lost 6 bases and the J gene lost 7 bases, with 18 bases spanning the gap. Germline values: CDR1 MNHNS, CDR2 SASEGT. The CDR3 covers 14 residues. DNA of the CDR3: TGTGCCAGCAGGCGGTACGGAGGGGAGAGTGGCTACACCTTC. Amino acids: CASRRYGGESGYTF.

As DNA, the CDR3 is TGTGCCAGCAGCTTTACAGGGGGCGCGGGGGAGACCCAGTACTTC. Protein product: CASSFTGGAGETQYF. The chain couples TRBV7-3 to TRBJ2-5; TRBD1 aligns across 9 bases. V lost 3 bases and J lost 5; bases outside the gene matches: 7. The V gene's germline CDR1 is SGHTA and CDR2 FQGTGA. The CDR3 consists of 15 residues.

The chain employs TRBV5-1 and TRBJ2-2; D unresolved. V shed 4 bases and J shed 2 bases, with 12 bases lying between them. CDR3 size: 15 residues. Germline V gene data show CDR1 as SGHRS and CDR2 as YFSETQ. The CDR3 reads CASSLMDQNTGELFF. The DNA of the CDR3 is TGCGCCAGCAGCCTGATGGACCAAAACACCGGGGAGCTGTTTTTT.

This clonotype was picked up many times. This chain links TRBV7-6 with TRBJ1-6, with 8 positions matching TRBD1. The germline gives CDR1 SGHVS, CDR2 FNYEAQ. The CDR3 is made up of 16 amino acids. The junction had 9 bases not matched to a gene; V was cut back by 5 bases and J by 6 bases. CDR3 sequence: CASSPGTGDSNSPLHF. The DNA of the CDR3 is TGTGCCAGCAGCCCAGGGACAGGCGACTCTAATTCACCCCTCCACTTT. The complete variable domain, with remaining parts taken from reference TRBV7-6 and TRBJ1-6, reads GAGVSQSPRYKVTKRGQDVALRCDPISGHVSLYWYRQALGQGPEFLTYFNYEAQQDKSGLPNDRFSAERPEGSISTLTIQRTEQRDSAMYRCASSPGTGDSNSPLHFGNGTRLTVT.

Remarks on this clonotype: One end of the junction fails to match germline, which may point to a read error. The J gene is TRBJ2-3, the V gene TRBV7-2, with D unresolved. This CDR3 has 14 amino acids. The V gene's germline CDR1 is SGHTA and CDR2 FQGNSA. CDR3 loop: CDSSLVPGGDTQYF. The CDR3 bases are TGTGACAGCAGCTTAGTTCCGGGCGGAGATACGCAGTACTTT.

The V and J genes are TRBV5-1 and TRBJ2-7, with D possibly being TRBD2 (5 bases). Germline lookup yields CDR1 SGHRS and CDR2 YFSETQ. The CDR3 sequence is 13 residues long. Trimming stripped 8 bases from V and 1 base from J, with 13 bases between. The CDR3 DNA is TGCGCCAGTCTAGCTACAGATTCCTACGAGCAGTACTTC. This gives the protein CASLATDSYEQYF.

In this sample, this clonotype turned up many times. V gene TRBV7-6 combines with J gene TRBJ1-2; a weak D match, TRBD1 (6 bases). V was shortened by 0 bases and J by 0 bases, with 11 bases between the two germline ends. The CDR3 contains 16 residues. Germline assignment: CDR1 SGHVS and CDR2 FNYEAQ. The CDR3 is CASSLAYPGANYGYTF. The CDR3 DNA reads as TGTGCCAGCAGCTTAGCGTATCCAGGGGCTAACTATGGCTACACCTTC.